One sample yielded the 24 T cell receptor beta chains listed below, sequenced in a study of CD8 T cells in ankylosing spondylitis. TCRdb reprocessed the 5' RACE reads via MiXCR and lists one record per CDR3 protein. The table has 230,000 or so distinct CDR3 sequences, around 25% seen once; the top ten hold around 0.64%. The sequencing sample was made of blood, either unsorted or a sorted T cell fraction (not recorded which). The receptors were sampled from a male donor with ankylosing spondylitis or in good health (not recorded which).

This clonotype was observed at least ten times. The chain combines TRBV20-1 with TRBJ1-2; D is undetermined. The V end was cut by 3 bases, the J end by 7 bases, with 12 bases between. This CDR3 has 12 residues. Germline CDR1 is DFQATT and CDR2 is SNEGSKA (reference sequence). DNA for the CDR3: TGCAGTGCTAGTCCGGGGAGTCGTGGCTACACCTTC. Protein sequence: CSASPGSRGYTF.

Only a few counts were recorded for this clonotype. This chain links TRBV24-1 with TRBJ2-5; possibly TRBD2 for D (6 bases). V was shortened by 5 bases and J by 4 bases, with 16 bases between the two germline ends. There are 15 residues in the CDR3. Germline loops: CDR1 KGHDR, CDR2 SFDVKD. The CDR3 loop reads CATSAAVGGRETQYF. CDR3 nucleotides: TGTGCCACCAGTGCAGCCGTGGGGGGACGAGAGACCCAGTACTTC.

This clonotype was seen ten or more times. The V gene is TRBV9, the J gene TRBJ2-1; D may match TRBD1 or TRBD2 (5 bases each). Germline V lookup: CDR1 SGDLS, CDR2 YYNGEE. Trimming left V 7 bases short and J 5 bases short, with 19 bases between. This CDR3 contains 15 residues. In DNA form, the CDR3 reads TGTGCCAGCGCCCCTTGGGACGTACGAAACAATGAGCAGTTCTTC. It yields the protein CASAPWDVRNNEQFF.

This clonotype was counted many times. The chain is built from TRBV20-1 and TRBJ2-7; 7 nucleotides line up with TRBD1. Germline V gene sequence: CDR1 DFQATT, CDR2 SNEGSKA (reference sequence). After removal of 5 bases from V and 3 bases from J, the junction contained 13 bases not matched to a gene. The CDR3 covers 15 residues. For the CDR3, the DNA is TGCAGTGCTGAATGGTGGGGGACAGAGAGCTACGAGCAGTACTTC. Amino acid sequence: CSAEWWGTESYEQYF.

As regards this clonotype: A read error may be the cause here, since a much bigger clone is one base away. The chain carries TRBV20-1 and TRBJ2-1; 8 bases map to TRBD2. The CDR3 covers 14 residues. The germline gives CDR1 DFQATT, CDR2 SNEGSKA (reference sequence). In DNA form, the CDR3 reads TGCAGTGCTAGCCCCGGGACTAGGAACAATAAGCAGTTCTTC. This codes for CSASPGTRNNKQFF.

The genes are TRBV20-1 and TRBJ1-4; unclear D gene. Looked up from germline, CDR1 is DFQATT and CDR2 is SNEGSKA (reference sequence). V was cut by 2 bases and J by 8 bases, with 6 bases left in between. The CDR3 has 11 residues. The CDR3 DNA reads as TGCAGTGCTAGACCCCAGGAAAAACTGTTTTTT. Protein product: CSARPQEKLFF.

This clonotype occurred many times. The DNA of the CDR3 is TGCGTCGGAATCCACAATGAGCAGTTCTTC. It encodes CVGIHNEQFF. The chain joins TRBV29-1 to TRBJ2-1, with D uncertain. From germline, CDR1 is SQVTM and CDR2 ANQGSEA. The CDR3 is 10 amino acids.

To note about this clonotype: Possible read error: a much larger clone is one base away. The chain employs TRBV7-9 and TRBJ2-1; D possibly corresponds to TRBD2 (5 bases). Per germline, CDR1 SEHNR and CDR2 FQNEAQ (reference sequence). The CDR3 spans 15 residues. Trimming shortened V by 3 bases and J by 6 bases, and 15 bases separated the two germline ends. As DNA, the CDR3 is TGTGCCAGCAGCTTGAACAGCGGAGCCTTCAATGAGCAGTTCTTC. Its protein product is CASSLNSGAFNEQFF.

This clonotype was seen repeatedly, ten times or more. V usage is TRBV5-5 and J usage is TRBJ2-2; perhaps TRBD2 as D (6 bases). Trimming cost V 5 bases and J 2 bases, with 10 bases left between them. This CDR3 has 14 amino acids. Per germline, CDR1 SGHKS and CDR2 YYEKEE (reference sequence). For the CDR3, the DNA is TGTGCCAGCAGGTGGGACTCCAACACCGGGGAGCTGTTTTTT. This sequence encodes CASRWDSNTGELFF.

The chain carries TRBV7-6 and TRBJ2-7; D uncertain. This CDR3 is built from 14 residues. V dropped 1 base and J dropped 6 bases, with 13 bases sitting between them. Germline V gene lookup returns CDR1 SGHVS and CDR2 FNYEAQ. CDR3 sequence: CASSLVPAALEQYF. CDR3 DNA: TGTGCCAGCAGCTTAGTACCGGCAGCCCTCGAGCAGTACTTC.

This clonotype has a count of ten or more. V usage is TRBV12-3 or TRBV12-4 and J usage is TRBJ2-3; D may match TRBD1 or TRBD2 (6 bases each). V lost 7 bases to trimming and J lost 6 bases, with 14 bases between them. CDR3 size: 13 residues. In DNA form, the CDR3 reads TGTGCCAGCAACCCTGGGGGGCTGGATACGCAGTATTTT. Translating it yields CASNPGGLDTQYF.

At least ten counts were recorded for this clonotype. CDR3 DNA: TGCAGTGCTCGGGACGGTGAAGCTTTCTTT. This translates into CSARDGEAFF. This chain joins TRBV20-1 and TRBJ1-1, with D possibly being TRBD1 (5 bases). The CDR3 length is 10 residues. CDR1 and CDR2 from the germline V gene are DFQATT and SNEGSKA (reference sequence). V lost 5 bases and J lost 7, with 8 bases in between.

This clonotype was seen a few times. CDR3 nucleotide sequence: TGTGCCAGCAGCTACCGCAGCGGGGGGGCCAAAGATACGCAGTATTTT. It is translated as CASSYRSGGAKDTQYF. The chain joins TRBV7-3 to TRBJ2-3; 10 positions match TRBD2. The CDR3 is made up of 16 amino acids. J lost 5 bases, V lost 4 bases, and 9 bases had no gene match. Per germline, CDR1 SGHTA and CDR2 FQGTGA.

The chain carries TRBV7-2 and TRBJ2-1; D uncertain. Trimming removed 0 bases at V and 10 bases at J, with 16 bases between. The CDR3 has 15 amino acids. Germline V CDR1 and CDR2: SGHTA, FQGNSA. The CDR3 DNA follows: TGTGCCAGCAGCTTAGCGCAGGACCGCTCTAGGGAGCAGTTCTTC. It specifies CASSLAQDRSREQFF.

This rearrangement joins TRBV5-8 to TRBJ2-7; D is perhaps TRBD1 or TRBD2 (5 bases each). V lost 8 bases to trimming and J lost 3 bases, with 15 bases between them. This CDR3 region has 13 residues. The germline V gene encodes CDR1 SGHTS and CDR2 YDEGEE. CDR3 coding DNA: TGTGCCAGGGGACCGAGACAGATCTACGAGCAGTACTTC. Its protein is CARGPRQIYEQYF.

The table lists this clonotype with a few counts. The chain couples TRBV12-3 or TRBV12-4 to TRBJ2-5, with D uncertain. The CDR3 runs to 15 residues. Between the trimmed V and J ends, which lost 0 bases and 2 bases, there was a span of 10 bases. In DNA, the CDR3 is TGTGCCAGCAGTTTAGCTTGGACGGATCAAGAGACCCAGTACTTC. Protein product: CASSLAWTDQETQYF.

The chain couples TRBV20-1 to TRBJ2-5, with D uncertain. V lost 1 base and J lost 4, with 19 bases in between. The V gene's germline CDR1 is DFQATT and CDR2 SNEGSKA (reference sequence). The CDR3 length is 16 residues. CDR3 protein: CSARAPDGQVRETQYF. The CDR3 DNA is TGCAGTGCTAGAGCCCCCGATGGTCAAGTGCGAGAGACCCAGTACTTC.

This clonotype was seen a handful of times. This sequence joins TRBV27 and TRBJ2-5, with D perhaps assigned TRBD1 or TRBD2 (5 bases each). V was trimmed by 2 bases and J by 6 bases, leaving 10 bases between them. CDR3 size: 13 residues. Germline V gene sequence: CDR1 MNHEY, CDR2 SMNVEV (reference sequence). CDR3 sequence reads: CASSLEGSKTQYF. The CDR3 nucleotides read TGTGCCAGCAGTTTAGAGGGGAGCAAGACCCAGTACTTC.

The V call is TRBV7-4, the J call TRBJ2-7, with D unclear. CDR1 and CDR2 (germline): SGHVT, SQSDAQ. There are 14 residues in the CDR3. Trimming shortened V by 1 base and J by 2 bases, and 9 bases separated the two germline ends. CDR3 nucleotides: TGTGCCAGCAGCTTAGGGGCAGAAACCTACGAGCAGTACTTC. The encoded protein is CASSLGAETYEQYF.

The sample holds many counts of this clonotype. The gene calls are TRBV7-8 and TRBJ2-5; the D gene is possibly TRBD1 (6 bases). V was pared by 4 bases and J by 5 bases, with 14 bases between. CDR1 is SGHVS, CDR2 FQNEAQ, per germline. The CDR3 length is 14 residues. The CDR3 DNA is TGTGCCAGCAGCTCAGGGGACATGGGGGAGACCCAGTACTTC. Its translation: CASSSGDMGETQYF.

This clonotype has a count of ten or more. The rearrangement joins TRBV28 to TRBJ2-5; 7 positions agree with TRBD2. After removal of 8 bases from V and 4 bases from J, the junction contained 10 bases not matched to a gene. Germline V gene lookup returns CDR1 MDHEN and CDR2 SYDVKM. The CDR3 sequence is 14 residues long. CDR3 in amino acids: CASAGAGLVETQYF. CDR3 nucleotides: TGTGCCAGCGCCGGAGCGGGGTTGGTAGAGACCCAGTACTTC.

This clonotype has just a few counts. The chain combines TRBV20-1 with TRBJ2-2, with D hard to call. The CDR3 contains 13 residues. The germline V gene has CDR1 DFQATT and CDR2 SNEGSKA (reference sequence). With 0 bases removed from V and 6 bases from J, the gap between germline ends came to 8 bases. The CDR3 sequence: CSARDLFPGELFF. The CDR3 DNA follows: TGCAGTGCTAGAGATCTGTTCCCCGGGGAGCTGTTTTTT.

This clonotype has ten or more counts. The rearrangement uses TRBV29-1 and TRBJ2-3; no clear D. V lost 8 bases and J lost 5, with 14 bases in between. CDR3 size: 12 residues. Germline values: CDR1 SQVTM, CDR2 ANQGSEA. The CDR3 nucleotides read TGCAGCTCCTCGACTCACCAAGATACGCAGTATTTT. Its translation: CSSSTHQDTQYF.

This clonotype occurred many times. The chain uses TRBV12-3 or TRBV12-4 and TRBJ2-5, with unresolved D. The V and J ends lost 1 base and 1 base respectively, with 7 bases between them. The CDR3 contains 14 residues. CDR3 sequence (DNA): TGTGCCAGCAGTTTAGGGCAGTTCCAAGAGACCCAGTACTTC. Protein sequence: CASSLGQFQETQYF.